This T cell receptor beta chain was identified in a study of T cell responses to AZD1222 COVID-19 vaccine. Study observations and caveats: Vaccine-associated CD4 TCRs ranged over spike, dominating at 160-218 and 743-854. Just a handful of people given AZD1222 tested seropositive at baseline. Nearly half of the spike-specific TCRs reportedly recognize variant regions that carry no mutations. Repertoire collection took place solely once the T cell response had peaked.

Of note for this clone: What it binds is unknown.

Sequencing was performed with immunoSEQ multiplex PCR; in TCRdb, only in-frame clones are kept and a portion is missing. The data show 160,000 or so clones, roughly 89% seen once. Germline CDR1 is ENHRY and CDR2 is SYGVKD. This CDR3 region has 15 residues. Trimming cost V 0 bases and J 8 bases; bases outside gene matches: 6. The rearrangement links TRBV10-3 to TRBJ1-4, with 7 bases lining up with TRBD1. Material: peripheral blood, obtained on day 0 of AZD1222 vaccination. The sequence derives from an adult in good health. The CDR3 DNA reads TGTGCCATCAGTGAGTCGAGACAGGGCAAAGAAAAACTGTTTTTT. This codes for CAISESRQGKEKLFF.